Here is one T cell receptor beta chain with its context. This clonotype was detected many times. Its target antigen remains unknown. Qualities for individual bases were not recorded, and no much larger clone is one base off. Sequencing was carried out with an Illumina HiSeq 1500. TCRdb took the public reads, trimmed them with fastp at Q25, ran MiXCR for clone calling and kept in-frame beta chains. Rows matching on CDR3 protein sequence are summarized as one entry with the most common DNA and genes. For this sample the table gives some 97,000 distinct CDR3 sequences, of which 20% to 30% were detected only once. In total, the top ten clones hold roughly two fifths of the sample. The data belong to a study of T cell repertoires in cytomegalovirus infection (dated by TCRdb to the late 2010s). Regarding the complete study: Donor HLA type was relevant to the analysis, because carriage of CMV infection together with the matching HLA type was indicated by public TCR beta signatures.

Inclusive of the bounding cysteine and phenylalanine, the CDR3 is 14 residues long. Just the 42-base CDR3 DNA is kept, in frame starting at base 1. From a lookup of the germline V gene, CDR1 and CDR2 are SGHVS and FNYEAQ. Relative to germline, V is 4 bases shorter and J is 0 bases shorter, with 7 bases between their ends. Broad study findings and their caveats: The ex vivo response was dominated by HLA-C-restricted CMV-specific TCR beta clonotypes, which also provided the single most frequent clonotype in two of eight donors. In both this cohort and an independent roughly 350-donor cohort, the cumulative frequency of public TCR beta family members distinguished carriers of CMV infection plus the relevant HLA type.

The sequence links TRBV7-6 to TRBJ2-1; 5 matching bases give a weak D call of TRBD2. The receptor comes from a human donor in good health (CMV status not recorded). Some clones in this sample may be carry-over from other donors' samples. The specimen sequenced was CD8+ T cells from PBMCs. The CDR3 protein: CASSYGISYNEQFF. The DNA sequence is TGTGCCAGCAGCTACGGGATCTCCTACAATGAGCAGTTCTTC.